The clone carrying this T cell receptor beta chain came up a few times. This sample was taken from a study of patients and donors after allogeneic stem cell transplantation. Each CDR3 protein gets one entry after TCRdb re-called the RT-PCR reads with MiXCR. The repertoire holds hundreds of thousands of distinct CDR3 sequences, with around 16% as singletons. J lost 3 bases, V lost 1 base, and 9 bases had no gene match. The CDR3 loop spans 20 amino acids. The rearrangement links TRBV12-3 or TRBV12-4 to TRBJ2-2, with 15 positions matching TRBD2. The source material was blood, either unsorted or a sorted T cell fraction (not recorded which). The sequence was obtained from a human donor who was either an allogeneic HSCT recipient or a stem cell or donor lymphocyte infusion donor (not recorded which). It is not recorded whose cells these are; they may come from a transplant donor. Written as DNA, the CDR3 is TGTGCCAGCAGTTTAGAGGGGGGACTAGCGGGGGGCCGGGACACCGGGGAGCTGTTTTTT. Its protein is CASSLEGGLAGGRDTGELFF.